This T cell receptor (beta chain) was retrieved from a study of shared clonotypes between healthy human individuals. This clone occurred once. In germline, CDR1 is MDHEN, CDR2 SYDVKM. V was cut by 4 bases and J by 5 bases, with 15 bases left in between. The CDR3 has 14 residues. Profiling relied on immunoSEQ multiplex PCR, and the TCRdb table lists in-frame clones only, not all of them. The sample contains 2,500,000 or so clones, 92% of which appear only once. The chain has TRBV28 and TRBJ2-7, with D perhaps TRBD1 (7 bases). Sequencing used naive CD4+ T cells from PBMCs. Sample subset: CD45RA+ positively selected. This TCR was sampled from a man in his late teens or twenties in good health. Some clones in this sample may be carry-over from other donors' samples. CDR3 residues: CASSWGGGGNEQYF. The CDR3 bases are TGTGCCAGCAGTTGGGGAGGAGGGGGCAACGAGCAGTACTTC.